This T cell receptor beta chain was obtained from a study of Graves' ophthalmopathy and Graves' hyperthyroidism. Study-level points and caveats: In blood, most expanded thyroid clonotypes above 0.001 frequency were also detected.

This clonotype came up many times. Its antigen is unidentified. The TCR beta CDR3 regions underwent amplification from RNA transcripts. First-round RT-PCR with HTBI primers preceded a second-round multiplex PCR. Each CDR3 protein is one row after TCRdb ran MiXCR on the multiplex PCR reads. Of around 520,000 distinct CDR3 sequences in the sample, roughly 40% were seen once. Diagnosis relied on clinical symptoms, serum thyroxine, TRAb, thyroid ultrasound and orbital computed tomography. Germline values: CDR1 DFQATT, CDR2 SNEGSKA (reference sequence). The CDR3 consists of 14 residues. V lost 4 bases, J lost 7 bases, and 14 bases lay in between.

The sequenced material came from peripheral blood or thyroid tissue (not recorded which). The source of this sequence is an adult man with Graves' hyperthyroidism. The V gene is TRBV20-1, the J gene TRBJ1-6; D perhaps matches TRBD1 (6 bases). Written as DNA, the CDR3 is TGCAGTGCTATACGGACAGCGGGAAATTCACCCCTCCACTTT. Translating gives CSAIRTAGNSPLHF.